Sequencing of this TCR beta chain was carried out in a study of blood T cell repertoires in COVID-19. Study summary: Spain, Italy and the United States supplied samples that represented acute and convalescent COVID-19. T cells, B-cell-depleted T cells, or PBMCs provided the cDNA or gDNA that served as material.

V was trimmed by 2 bases and J by 0 bases, leaving 14 bases between them. Germline V lookup: CDR1 SNHLY, CDR2 FYNNEI. The CDR3 length is 17 residues. In the original processing: Counts of nucleated cells, estimated from reference gene primer amplification, were obtained. Data came from immunoSEQ multiplex PCR; TCRdb stores just in-frame clones and leaves some out. That table is the source of V, J and clone size, and D and trimming were worked out from the DNA. This table holds about 150,000 clones, 75% to 90% found once. This sequence originates from an elderly man with acute or convalescent COVID-19. The chain recombines TRBV2 with TRBJ1-5; no definite D call. Material for sequencing was peripheral blood. Here the CDR3 reads CASSEYAGDYSNQPQHF. The CDR3, as DNA: TGTGCCAGCAGTGAATACGCCGGTGACTATAGCAATCAGCCCCAGCATTTT.